What follows is one T cell receptor beta chain and its context. The CDR3 spans 14 residues. Germline values: CDR1 SQVTM, CDR2 ANQGSEA. V was shortened by 6 bases and J by 1 base, with 13 bases between the two germline ends. The sample is drawn from a study of blood T cell repertoires in COVID-19. Study-wide context: The samples span acute and convalescent COVID-19 from the United States, Italy and Spain. Sample material is recorded as cDNA or gDNA derived from T cells, B-cell-depleted T cells, or PBMCs.

Original handling: Amplified reference gene primers provided the basis for estimating nucleated cell counts. Measured with immunoSEQ multiplex PCR; TCRdb has only the in-frame clones, and not every one. The V and J calls and clone size come from that table; D and trimming were worked out from the DNA. This table has 110,000 or so clones, 70% to 85% appearing once. This clonotype originated in a woman over 75 with active or convalescent COVID-19. The chain joins TRBV29-1 to TRBJ2-1; a possible D gene is TRBD2 (6 bases). The sample was peripheral blood. CDR3 sequence reads: CSVGSSASYNEQFF. CDR3 in DNA: TGCAGCGTAGGATCTAGCGCATCCTACAATGAGCAGTTCTTC.